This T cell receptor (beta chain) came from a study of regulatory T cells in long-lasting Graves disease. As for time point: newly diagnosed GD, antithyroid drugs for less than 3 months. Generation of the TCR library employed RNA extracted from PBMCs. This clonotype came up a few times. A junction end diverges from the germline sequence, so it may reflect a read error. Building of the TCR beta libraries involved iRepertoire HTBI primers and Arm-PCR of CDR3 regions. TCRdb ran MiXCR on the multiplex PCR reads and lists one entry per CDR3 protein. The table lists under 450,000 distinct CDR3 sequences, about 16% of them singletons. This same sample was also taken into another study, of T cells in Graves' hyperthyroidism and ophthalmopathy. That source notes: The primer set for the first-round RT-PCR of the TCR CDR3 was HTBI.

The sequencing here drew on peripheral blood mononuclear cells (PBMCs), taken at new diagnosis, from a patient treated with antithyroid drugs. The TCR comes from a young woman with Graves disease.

The CDR3: CVSGTSDEQYF. CDR3 DNA: TGTGTCAGCGGTACCTCGGACGAGCAGTACTTC. This chain connects TRBV7-9 to TRBJ2-7, with D possibly matching TRBD2 (5 bases). The CDR3 extends over 11 amino acids. Germline loops: CDR1 SEHNR, CDR2 FQNEAQ (reference sequence).